This TCR beta chain originates from a study of identical twins. TCRdb fed the 5' RACE reads into MiXCR, producing one record per CDR3 protein. Of 1.5 million or so distinct CDR3 sequences in the sample, about 32% were seen once. This clonotype was detected a few times. Germline CDR1 LGHDT, CDR2 YNNKEL (reference sequence). The CDR3 loop spans 15 amino acids. With V trimmed by 3 bases and J by 5 bases, 3 bases remained unmatched. Sequencing was carried out using cord blood. This clonotype was sampled from a newborn girl in good health. V gene TRBV3-1 combines with J gene TRBJ2-7; 14 bases are a match to TRBD2. CDR3 sequence: CASSQGLAGVDEQYF. The CDR3 region has the DNA TGTGCCAGCAGCCAGGGACTAGCGGGAGTGGACGAGCAGTACTTC.